This T cell receptor beta chain was recovered during a study of PD-1 blockade in classical Hodgkin lymphoma. Study at large: The patients were dosed with nivolumab 3 mg/kg, infused intravenously every 2 weeks. Study-wide findings and caveats: Lower baseline TCR diversity was reported for newly diagnosed patients than for healthy donors. Only CD4+ TCR diversity, not CD8+, had risen significantly by C4D1. The study found complete responders had baseline diversity similar to newly diagnosed patients.

Brentuximab vedotin exposure varied, and every patient relapsed after autologous stem cell transplantation. The V gene's germline CDR1 is SGHRS and CDR2 YFSETQ. The CDR3 extends over 15 amino acids. With 1 base removed from V and 1 base from J, the gap between germline ends came to 11 bases. A note on this clone: The antigen remains undetermined.

Clones were read by immunoSEQ multiplex PCR, and TCRdb kept only the in-frame ones, dropping some. The sample comprises around 60,000 clones, more than 70% of which are singletons, and less than 6.5% rests with the top ten. The input for sequencing was peripheral blood mononuclear cells (PBMCs), taken before the second cycle of nivolumab. V and J are TRBV5-1 and TRBJ1-1; D call uncertain. The sequence came from a human donor with classical Hodgkin lymphoma. The CDR3 loop reads CASSLFPAQNTEAFF. CDR3 nucleotides: TGCGCCAGCAGCTTGTTTCCGGCCCAGAACACTGAAGCTTTCTTT.